The T cell receptor (beta chain) described here comes from a study of T cells in Graves' hyperthyroidism and ophthalmopathy. Turning to the study itself: At the time of initial diagnosis and before any treatment, peripheral blood was collected.

The study enrolled patients aged 18 to 65 with newly diagnosed hyperthyroidism of under 2 months' duration. RNA transcripts yielded amplified TCR beta CDR3 regions. HTBI primers were the set used in a first-round RT-PCR of the TCR CDR3. One entry per CDR3 protein, called by TCRdb with MiXCR from the multiplex PCR reads. The sample lists hundreds of thousands of distinct CDR3 sequences, 15% to 20% seen once, with around 4% in the top ten. General study results and limits: Blood shared most expanded thyroid clonotypes above 0.001. In validation, the model predicted ophthalmopathy. These predictions came a median about 6.5 months before onset.

This clonotype has a handful of counts. What it binds is unknown. The V segment lost 7 bases and the J segment 7 bases; nucleotides outside the gene matches: 6. The CDR3 has 13 residues. Per germline, CDR1 MDHEN and CDR2 SYDVKM. This receptor was identified in a woman under 40 with Graves' hyperthyroidism. The V and J genes are TRBV28 and TRBJ1-5, with 8 bases identical to TRBD1. The sample taken for sequencing was blood. In nucleotides, the CDR3 is TGTGCCAGCAACGGACAGGGTTGGCAGCCCCAGCATTTT. This sequence encodes CASNGQGWQPQHF. Combining the CDR3 with reference TRBV28 and TRBJ1-5 gives the whole variable domain DVKVTQSSRYLVKRTGEKVFLECVQDMDHENMFWYRQDPGLGLRLIYFSYDVKMKEKGDIPEGYSVSREKKERFSLILESASTNQTSMYLCASNGQGWQPQHFGDGTRLSIL.